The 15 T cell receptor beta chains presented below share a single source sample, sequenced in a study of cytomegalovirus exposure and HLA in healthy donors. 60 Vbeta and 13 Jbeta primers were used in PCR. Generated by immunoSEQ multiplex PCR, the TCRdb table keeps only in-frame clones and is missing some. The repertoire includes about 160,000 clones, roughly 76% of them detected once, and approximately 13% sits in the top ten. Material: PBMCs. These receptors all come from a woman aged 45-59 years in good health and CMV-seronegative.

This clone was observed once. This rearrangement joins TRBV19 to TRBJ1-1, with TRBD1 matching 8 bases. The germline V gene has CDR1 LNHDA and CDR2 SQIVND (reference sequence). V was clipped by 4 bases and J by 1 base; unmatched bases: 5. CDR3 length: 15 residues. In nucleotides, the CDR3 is TGTGCCAGTAGTAAGGACAGGGAAGAGAACACTGAAGCTTTCTTT. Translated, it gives CASSKDREENTEAFF.

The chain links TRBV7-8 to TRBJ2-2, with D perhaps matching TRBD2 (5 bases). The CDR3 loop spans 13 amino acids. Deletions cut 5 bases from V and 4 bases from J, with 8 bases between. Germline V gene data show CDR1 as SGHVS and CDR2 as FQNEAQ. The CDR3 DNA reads TGTGCCAGCAGCCGGGGTGTCACCGGGGAGCTGTTTTTT. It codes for CASSRGVTGELFF.

CDR3 protein: CASSGGTGYEQYF. The CDR3 DNA follows: TGTGCCAGCAGCGGCGGGACAGGCTACGAGCAGTACTTC. The rearrangement links TRBV9 to TRBJ2-7; 8 bases match TRBD1. The CDR3 totals 13 residues. CDR1 and CDR2 (germline): SGDLS, YYNGEE. V was pared by 3 bases and J by 3 bases, with 2 bases of the junction left unmatched.

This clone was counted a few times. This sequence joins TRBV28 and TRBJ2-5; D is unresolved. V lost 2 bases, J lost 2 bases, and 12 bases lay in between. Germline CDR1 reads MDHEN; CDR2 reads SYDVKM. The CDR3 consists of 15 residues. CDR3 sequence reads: CASSLARAGQETQYF. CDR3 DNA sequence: TGTGCCAGCAGTTTAGCTCGAGCCGGGCAAGAGACCCAGTACTTC.

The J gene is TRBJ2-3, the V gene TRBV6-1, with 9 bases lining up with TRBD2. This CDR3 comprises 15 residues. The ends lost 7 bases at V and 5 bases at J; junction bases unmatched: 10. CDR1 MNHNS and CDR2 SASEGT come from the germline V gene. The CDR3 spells CASTRGSGGEDTQYF. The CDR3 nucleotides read TGTGCCAGCACCCGGGGTAGCGGGGGTGAAGATACGCAGTATTTT.

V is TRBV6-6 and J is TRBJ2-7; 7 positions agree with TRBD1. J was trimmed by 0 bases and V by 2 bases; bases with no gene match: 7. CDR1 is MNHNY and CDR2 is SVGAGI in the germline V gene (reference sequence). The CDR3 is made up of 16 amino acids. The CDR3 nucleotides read TGTGCCAGCAGTTACCGACAGGGCCCCTCCTCCTACGAGCAGTACTTC. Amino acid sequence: CASSYRQGPSSYEQYF.

CDR3 loop: CASSGFRQGNTEAFF. The CDR3 DNA follows: TGTGCCAGCAGCGGCTTCCGGCAGGGTAACACTGAAGCTTTCTTT. The rearrangement uses TRBV7-2 and TRBJ1-1, with a weak D call TRBD1 (5 bases). The CDR3 extends over 15 amino acids. V shed 5 bases and J shed 2 bases, with 15 bases lying between them. Germline CDR1 reads SGHTA; CDR2 reads FQGNSA. Complete variable domain (other parts from reference TRBV7-2 and TRBJ1-1): GAGVSQSPSNKVTEKGKDVELRCDPISGHTALYWYRQSLGQGLEFLIYFQGNSAPDKSGLPSDRFSAERTGGSVSTLTIQRTQQEDSAVYLCASSGFRQGNTEAFFGQGTRLTVV.

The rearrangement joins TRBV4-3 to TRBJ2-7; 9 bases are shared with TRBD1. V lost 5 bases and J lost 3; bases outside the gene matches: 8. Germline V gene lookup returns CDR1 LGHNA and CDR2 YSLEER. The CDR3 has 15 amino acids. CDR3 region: CASSEGTGILYEQYF. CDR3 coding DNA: TGCGCCAGCAGCGAGGGGACAGGGATCCTCTACGAGCAGTACTTC.

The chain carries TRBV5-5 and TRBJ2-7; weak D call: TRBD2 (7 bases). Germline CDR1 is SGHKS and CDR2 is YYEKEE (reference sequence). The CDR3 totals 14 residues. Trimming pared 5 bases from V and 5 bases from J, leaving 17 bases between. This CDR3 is CASRGGGFVDEQYF. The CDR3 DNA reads TGTGCCAGCAGGGGAGGGGGTTTTGTGGACGAGCAGTACTTC. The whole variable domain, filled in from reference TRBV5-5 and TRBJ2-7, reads DAGVTQSPTHLIKTRGQQVTLRCSPISGHKSVSWYQQVLGQGPQFIFQYYEKEERGRGNFPDRFSARQFPNYSSELNVNALLLGDSALYLCASRGGGFVDEQYFGPGTRLTVT.

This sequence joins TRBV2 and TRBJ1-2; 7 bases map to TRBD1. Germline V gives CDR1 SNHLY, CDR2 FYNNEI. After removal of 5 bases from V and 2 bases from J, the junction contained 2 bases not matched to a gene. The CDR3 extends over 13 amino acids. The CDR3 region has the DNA TGTGCCAGCAGTAGACAGGGCAACTATGGCTACACCTTC. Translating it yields CASSRQGNYGYTF.

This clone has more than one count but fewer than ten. For the CDR3, the DNA is TGCGCCAGCAGCCGAGAGACCCAGTACTTC. It codes for CASSRETQYF. This rearrangement joins TRBV5-1 to TRBJ2-5, with unresolved D. Germline CDR1 is SGHRS and CDR2 is YFSETQ. V lost 4 bases, J lost 4 bases, and 2 bases lay in between. CDR3 length equals 10 residues.

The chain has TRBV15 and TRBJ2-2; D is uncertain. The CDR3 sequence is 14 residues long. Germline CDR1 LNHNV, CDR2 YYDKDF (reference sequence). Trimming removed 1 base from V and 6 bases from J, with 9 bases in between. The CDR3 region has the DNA TGTGCCACCAGCAGAGGGAGTTACGCCGGGGAGCTGTTTTTT. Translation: CATSRGSYAGELFF.

CDR3 sequence (DNA): TGTGCCAGCAGACGAAGACAGGGGTCCACCGGGGAGCTGTTTTTT. Translated: CASRRRQGSTGELFF. This chain links TRBV5-8 with TRBJ2-2; 8 bases match TRBD1. V gave up 5 bases and J gave up 4 bases; unmatched junction bases: 7. This CDR3 comprises 15 residues. The V gene's germline CDR1 is SGHTS and CDR2 YDEGEE.

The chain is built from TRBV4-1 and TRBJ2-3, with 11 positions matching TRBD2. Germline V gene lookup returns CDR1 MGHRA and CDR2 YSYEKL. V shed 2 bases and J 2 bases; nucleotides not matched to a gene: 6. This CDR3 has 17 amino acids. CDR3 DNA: TGCGCCAGCAGCCAACCCCGACTAGCGGGGAACACAGATACGCAGTATTTT. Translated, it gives CASSQPRLAGNTDTQYF.

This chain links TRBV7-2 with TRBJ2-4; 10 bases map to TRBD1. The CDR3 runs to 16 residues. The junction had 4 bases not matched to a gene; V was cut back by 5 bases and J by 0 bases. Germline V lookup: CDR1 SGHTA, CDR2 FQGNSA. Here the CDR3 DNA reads TGTGCCAGCAGCATGACAGGGGGCGCAGCCAAAAACATTCAGTACTTC. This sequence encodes CASSMTGGAAKNIQYF. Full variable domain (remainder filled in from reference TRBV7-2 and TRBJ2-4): GAGVSQSPSNKVTEKGKDVELRCDPISGHTALYWYRQSLGQGLEFLIYFQGNSAPDKSGLPSDRFSAERTGGSVSTLTIQRTQQEDSAVYLCASSMTGGAAKNIQYFGAGTRLSVL.